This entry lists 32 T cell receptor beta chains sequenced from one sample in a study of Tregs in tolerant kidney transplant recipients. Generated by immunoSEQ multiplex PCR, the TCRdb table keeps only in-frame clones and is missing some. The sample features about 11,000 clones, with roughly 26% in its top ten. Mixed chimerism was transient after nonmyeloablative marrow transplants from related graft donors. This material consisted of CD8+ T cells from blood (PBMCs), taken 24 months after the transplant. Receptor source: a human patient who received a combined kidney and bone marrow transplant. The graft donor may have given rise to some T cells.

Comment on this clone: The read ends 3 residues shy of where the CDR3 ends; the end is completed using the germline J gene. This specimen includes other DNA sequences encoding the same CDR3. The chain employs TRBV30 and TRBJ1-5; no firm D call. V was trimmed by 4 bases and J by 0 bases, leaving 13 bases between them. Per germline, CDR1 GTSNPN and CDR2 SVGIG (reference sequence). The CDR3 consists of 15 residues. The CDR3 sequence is CAWNPGTASNQPQHF. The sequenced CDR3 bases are TGTGCCTGGAACCCCGGAACAGCTAGCAATCAGCCC. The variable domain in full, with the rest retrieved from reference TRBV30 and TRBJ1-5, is SQTIHQWPATLVQPVGSPLSLECTVEGTSNPNLYWYRQAAGRGLQLLFYSVGIGQISSEVPQNLSASRPQDRQFILSSKKLLLSDSGFYLCAWNPGTASNQPQHFGDGTRLSIL.

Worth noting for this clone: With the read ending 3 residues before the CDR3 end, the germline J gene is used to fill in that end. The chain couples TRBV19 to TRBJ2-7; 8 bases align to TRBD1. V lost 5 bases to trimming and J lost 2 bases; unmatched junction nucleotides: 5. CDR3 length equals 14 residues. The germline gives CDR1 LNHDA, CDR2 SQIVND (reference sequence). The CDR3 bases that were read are TGTGCCAGTAGTGCCGTGACAGGGGCCTACGAG. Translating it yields CASSAVTGAYE. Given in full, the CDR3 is CASSAVTGAYEQYF.

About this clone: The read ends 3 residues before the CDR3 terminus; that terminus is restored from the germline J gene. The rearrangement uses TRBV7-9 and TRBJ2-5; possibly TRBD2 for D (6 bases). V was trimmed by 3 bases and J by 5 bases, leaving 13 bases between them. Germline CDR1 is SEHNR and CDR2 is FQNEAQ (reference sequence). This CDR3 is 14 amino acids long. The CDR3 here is CASSFGDSGETQYF. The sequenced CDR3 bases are TGTGCCAGCAGCTTTGGGGACTCAGGGGAGACC. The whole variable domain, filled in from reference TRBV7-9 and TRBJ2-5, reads DTGVSQNPRHKITKRGQNVTFRCDPISEHNRLYWYRQTLGQGPEFLTYFQNEAQLEKSRLLSDRFSAERPKGSFSTLEIQRTEQGDSAMYLCASSFGDSGETQYFGPGTRLLVL.

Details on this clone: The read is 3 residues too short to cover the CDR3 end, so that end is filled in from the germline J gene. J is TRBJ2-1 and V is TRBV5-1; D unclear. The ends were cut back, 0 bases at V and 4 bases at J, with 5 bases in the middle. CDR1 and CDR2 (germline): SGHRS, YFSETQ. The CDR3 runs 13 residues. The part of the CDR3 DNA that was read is TGCGCCAGCAGCTTGGTTCGGTACAATGAG. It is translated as CASSLVRYNE. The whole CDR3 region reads CASSLVRYNEQFF.

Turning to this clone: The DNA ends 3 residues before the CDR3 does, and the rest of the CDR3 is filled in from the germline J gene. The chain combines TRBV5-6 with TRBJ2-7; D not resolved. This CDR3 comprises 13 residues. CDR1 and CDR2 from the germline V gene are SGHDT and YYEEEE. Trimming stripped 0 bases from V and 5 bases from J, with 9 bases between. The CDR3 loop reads CASSLVGFHEQYF. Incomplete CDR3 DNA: TGTGCCAGCAGCTTGGTAGGGTTCCACGAG.

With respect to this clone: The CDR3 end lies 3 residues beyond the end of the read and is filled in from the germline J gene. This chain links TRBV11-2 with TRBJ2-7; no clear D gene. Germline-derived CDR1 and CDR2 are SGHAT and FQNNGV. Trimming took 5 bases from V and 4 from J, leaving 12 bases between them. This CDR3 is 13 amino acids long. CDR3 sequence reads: CASSVLPQYEQYF. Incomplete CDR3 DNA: TGTGCCAGCAGCGTGCTTCCCCAGTACGAG.

The sequenced CDR3 bases are TGCAGCGTTGAGGGGACTAGCGGGGCCTCCTCCTACGAG. The encoded protein is CSVEGTSGASSYE. The full CDR3 reads CSVEGTSGASSYEQYF. J is TRBJ2-7 and V is TRBV29-1; 13 positions agree with TRBD2. The CDR3 is cut off 3 residues early in the read; its end comes from the germline J gene. The V segment lost 3 bases and the J segment 0 bases; nucleotides outside the gene matches: 5. Germline V gene lookup returns CDR1 SQVTM and CDR2 ANQGSEA. The CDR3 spans 16 residues.

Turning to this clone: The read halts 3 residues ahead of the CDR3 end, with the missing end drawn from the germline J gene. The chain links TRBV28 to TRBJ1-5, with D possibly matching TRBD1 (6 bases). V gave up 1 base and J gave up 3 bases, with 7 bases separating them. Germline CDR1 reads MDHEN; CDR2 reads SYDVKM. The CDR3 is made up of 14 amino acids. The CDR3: CASSLLGANQPQHF. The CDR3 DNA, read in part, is TGTGCCAGCAGTTTATTGGGGGCCAATCAGCCC.

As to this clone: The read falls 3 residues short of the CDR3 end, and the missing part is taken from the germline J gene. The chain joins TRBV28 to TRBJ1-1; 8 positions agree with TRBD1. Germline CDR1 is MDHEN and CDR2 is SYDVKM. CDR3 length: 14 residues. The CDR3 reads CASSFPDRVGEAFF. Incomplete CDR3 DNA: TGTGCCAGCAGTTTCCCGGACAGGGTGGGAGAA. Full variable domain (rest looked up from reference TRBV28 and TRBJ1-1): DVKVTQSSRYLVKRTGEKVFLECVQDMDHENMFWYRQDPGLGLRLIYFSYDVKMKEKGDIPEGYSVSREKKERFSLILESASTNQTSMYLCASSFPDRVGEAFFGQGTRLTVV.

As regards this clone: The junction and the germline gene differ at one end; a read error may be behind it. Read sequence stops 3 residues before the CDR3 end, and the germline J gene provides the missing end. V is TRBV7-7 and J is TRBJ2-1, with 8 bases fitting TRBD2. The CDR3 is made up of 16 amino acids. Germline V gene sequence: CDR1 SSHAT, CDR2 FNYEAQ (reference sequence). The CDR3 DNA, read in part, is TGTGCTAGCAGCTTAGCTAGCGGGCCTCCCTACAATGAG. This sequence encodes CASSLASGPPYNE. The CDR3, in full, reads CASSLASGPPYNEQFF.

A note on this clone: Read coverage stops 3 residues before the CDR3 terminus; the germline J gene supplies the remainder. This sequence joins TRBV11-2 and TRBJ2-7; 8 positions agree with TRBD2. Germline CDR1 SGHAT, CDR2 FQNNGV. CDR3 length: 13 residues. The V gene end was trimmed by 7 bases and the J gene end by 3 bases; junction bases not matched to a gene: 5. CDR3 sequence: CASTPAGGYEQYF. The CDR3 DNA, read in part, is TGTGCCAGCACCCCGGCGGGGGGCTACGAG.

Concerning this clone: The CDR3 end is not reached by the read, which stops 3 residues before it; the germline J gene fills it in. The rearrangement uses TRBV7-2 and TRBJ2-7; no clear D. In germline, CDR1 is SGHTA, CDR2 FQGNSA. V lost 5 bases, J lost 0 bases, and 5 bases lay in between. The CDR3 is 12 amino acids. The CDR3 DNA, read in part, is TGTGCCAGCAGCGGCCCCTCCTACGAG. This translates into CASSGPSYE. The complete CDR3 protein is CASSGPSYEQYF.

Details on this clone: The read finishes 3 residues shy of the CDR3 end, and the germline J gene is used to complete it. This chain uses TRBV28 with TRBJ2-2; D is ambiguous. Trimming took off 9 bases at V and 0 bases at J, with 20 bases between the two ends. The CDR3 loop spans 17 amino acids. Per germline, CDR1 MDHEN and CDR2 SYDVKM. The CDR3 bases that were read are TGTGCCAGATCATCTCGACGGGTCTTAACGAACACCGGGGAG. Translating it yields CARSSRRVLTNTGE. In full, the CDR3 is CARSSRRVLTNTGELFF.

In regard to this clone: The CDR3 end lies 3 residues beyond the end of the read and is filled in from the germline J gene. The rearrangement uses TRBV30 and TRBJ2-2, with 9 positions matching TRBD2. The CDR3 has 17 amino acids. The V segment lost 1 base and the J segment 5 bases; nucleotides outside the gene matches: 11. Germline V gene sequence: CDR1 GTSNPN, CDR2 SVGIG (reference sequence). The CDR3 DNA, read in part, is TGTGCCTGGAGTGGACTAGCGGAAGGAGCTTTTACCGGGGAG. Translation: CAWSGLAEGAFTGE. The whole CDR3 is CAWSGLAEGAFTGELFF. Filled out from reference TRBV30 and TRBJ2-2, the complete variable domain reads SQTIHQWPATLVQPVGSPLSLECTVEGTSNPNLYWYRQAAGRGLQLLFYSVGIGQISSEVPQNLSASRPQDRQFILSSKKLLLSDSGFYLCAWSGLAEGAFTGELFFGEGSRLTVL.

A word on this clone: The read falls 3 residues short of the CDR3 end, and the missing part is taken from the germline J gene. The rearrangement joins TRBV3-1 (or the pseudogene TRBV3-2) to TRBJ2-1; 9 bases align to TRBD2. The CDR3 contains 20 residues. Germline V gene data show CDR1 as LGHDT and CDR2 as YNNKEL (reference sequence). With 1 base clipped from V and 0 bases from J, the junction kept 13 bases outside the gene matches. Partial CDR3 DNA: TGTGCCAGCAGCCAAGTCAGCGGGAGGCCCAATTTCAGCTCCTACAATGAG. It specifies CASSQVSGRPNFSSYNE. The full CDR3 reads CASSQVSGRPNFSSYNEQFF.

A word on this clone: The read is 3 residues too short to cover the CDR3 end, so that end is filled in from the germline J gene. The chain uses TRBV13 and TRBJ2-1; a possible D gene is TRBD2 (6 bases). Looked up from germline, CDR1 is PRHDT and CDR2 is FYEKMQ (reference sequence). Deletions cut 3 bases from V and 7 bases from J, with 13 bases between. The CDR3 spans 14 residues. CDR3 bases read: TGTGCCAGCAGCTTCTCCAGGCTAGCGAATGAG. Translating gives CASSFSRLANE. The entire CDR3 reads CASSFSRLANEQFF.

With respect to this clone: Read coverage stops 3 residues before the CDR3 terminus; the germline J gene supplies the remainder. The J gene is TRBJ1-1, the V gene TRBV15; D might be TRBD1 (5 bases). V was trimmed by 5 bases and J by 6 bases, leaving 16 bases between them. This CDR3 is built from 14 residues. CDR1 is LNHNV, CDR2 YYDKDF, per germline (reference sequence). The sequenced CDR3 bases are TGTGCCACCAGCCGCGGGGGTGGAGGGTCTGAA. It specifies CATSRGGGGSE. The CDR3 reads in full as CATSRGGGGSEAFF.

The CDR3 spells CSAGPGLLTDTQYF. CDR3 DNA, as far as it was read: TGCAGTGCTGGCCCGGGACTTCTCACAGATACG. The rearrangement links TRBV20-1 to TRBJ2-3; possible D gene TRBD2, 6 bases. The DNA ends 3 residues before the CDR3 does, and the rest of the CDR3 is filled in from the germline J gene. Trimming left V 5 bases short and J 2 bases short, with 14 bases between. CDR3 size: 14 residues. Per the germline V gene, CDR1 is DFQATT and CDR2 is SNEGSKA (reference sequence).

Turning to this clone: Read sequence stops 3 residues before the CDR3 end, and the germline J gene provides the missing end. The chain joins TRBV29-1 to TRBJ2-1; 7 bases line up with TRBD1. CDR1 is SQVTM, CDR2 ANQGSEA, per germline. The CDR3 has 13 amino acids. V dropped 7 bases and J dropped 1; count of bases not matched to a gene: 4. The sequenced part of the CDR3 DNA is TGCAGCGGAGGGGACAGATCCTACAATGAG. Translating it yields CSGGDRSYNE. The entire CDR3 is CSGGDRSYNEQFF.

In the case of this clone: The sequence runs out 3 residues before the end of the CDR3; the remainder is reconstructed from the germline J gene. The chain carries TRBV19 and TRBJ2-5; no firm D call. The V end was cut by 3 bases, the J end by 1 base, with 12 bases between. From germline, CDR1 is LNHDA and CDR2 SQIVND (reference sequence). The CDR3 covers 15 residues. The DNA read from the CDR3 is TGTGCCAGTAGTATTACCCAGCTAGGCCAAGAGACC. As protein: CASSITQLGQET. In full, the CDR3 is CASSITQLGQETQYF.

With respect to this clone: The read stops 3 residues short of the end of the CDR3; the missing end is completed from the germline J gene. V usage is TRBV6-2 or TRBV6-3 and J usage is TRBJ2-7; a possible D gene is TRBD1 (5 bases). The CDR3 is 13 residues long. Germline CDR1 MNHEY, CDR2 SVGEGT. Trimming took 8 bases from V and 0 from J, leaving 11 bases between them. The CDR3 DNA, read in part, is TGTGCCAGCGGAAGGGGAAGCTCCTACGAG. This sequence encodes CASGRGSSYE. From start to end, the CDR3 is CASGRGSSYEQYF.

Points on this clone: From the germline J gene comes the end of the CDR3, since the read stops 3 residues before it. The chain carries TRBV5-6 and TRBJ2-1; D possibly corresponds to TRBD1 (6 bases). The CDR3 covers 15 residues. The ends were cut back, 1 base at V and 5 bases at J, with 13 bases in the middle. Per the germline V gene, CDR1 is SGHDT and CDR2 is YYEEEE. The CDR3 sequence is CASSLRTGWDNEQFF. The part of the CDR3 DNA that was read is TGTGCCAGCAGCTTGCGTACAGGGTGGGACAATGAG.

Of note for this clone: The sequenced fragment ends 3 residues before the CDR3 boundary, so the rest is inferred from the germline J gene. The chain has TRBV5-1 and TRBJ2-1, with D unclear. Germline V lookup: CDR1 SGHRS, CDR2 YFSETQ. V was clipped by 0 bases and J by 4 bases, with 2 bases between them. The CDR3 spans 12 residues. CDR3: CASSLAYNEQFF. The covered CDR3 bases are TGCGCCAGCAGCTTGGCGTACAATGAG.

CDR3 sequence reads: CASWTGGNEQFF. The covered CDR3 bases are TGTGCCTCTTGGACAGGGGGGAATGAG. The V call is TRBV10-3, the J call TRBJ2-1; 10 bases are a match to TRBD1. The CDR3 extends 3 residues past the end of the read, so its final part is completed from the germline J gene. V lost 11 bases to trimming and J lost 7 bases; unmatched junction nucleotides: 5. Germline loops: CDR1 ENHRY, CDR2 SYGVKD. The CDR3 runs to 12 residues.

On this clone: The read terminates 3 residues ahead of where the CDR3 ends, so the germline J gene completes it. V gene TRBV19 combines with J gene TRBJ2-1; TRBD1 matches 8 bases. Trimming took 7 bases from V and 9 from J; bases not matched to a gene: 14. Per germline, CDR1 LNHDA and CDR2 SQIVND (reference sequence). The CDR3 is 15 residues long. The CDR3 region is CASTDIDRGWGEQFF. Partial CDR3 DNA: TGTGCCAGTACCGACATCGACAGGGGTTGGGGTGAG.

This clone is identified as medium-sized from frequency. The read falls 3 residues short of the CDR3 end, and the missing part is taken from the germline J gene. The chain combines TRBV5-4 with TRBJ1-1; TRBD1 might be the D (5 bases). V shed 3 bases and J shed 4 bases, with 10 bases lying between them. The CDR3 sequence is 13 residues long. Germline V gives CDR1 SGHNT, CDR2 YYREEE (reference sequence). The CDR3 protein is CASSSQRGTEAFF. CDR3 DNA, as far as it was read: TGTGCCAGCAGCTCCCAGAGGGGCACTGAA. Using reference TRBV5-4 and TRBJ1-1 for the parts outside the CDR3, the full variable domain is ETGVTQSPTHLIKTRGQQVTLRCSSQSGHNTVSWYQQALGQGPQFIFQYYREEENGRGNFPPRFSGLQFPNYSSELNVNALELDDSALYLCASSSQRGTEAFFGQGTRLTVV.

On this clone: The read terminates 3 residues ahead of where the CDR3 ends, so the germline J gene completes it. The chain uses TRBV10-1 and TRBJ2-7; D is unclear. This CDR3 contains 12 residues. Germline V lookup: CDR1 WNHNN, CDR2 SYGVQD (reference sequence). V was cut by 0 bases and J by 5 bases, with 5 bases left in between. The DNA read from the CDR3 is TGCGCCAGCAGTGAGTCCCTTGACGAG. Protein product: CASSESLDE. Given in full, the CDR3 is CASSESLDEQYF.

The CDR3 bases that were read are TGTGCCAGCAGTTACATTGGCCCCTACGAG. Protein: CASSYIGPYE. The whole CDR3 sequence reads CASSYIGPYEQYF. This chain connects TRBV6-2 or TRBV6-3 to TRBJ2-7, with D unresolved. The read terminates 3 residues before the CDR3 end, so the remaining end is supplied by the germline J gene. Germline assignment: CDR1 MNHEY and CDR2 SVGEGT. The CDR3 runs to 13 residues. Between the trimmed V and J ends, which lost 2 bases and 2 bases, there was a span of 7 bases.

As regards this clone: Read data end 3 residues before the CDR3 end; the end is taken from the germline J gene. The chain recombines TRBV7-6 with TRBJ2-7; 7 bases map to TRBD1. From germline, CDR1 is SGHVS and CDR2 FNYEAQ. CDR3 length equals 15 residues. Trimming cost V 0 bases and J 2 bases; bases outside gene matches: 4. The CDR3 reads CASSLAETGPYEQYF. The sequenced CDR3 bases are TGTGCCAGCAGCTTAGCCGAGACAGGGCCCTACGAG.

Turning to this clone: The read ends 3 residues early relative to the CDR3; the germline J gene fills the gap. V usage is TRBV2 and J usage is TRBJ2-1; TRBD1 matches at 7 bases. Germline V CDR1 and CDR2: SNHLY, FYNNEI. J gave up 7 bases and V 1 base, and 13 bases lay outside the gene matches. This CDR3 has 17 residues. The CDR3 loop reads CASSEVGTGERGNEQFF. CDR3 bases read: TGTGCCAGCAGTGAAGTGGGAACAGGGGAAAGGGGTAATGAG.

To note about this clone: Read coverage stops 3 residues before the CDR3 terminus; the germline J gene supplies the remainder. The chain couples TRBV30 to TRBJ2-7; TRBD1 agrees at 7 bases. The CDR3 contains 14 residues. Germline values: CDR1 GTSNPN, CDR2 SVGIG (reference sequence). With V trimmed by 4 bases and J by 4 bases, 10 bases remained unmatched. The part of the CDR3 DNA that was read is TGTGCCTGGACCCCGGCAACAGGGGTATACGAG. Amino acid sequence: CAWTPATGVYE. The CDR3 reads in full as CAWTPATGVYEQYF.

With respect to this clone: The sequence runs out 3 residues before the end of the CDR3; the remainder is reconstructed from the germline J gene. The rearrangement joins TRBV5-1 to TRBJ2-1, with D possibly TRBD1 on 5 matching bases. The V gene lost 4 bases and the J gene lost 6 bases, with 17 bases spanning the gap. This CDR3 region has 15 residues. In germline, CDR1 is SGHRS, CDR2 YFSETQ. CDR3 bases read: TGCGCCAGCAGCCCCTGGACAAAGGACCCCAATGAG. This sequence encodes CASSPWTKDPNE. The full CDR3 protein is CASSPWTKDPNEQFF.